The sequence of this T cell receptor beta chain was determined in a study of blood T cell repertoires in COVID-19. Study information: Specimens from acute and convalescent COVID-19 originated in the United States, Italy and Spain.

This clone was picked up one time. V lost 0 bases and J lost 2; bases outside the gene matches: 4. CDR1 SGHNT and CDR2 YYREEE come from the germline V gene (reference sequence). This CDR3 region has 16 residues. As originally analysed: It was from reference gene primer amplification that nucleated cell counts were estimated. Assay used: immunoSEQ multiplex PCR; TCRdb lists only in-frame clones, some missing. The V and J calls and clone size are taken from that table; D and trimming were inferred from the DNA. The data hold roughly 250,000 clones, with about 90% observed a single time. Participants, about 18 to 100 years old, spanned about 26 US areas.

The sequence derives from a human donor in a cohort exposed to, infected with or recovered from COVID-19 (not recorded which). The donor label of this sample is uncertain. Source material: PBMCs or T cells enriched from blood (not recorded which). The gene calls are TRBV5-4 and TRBJ2-7; 11 bases agree with TRBD2. The CDR3 nucleotides read TGTGCCAGCAGCTTGGTTCTAGCGGGGGGTACCTACGAGCAGTACTTC. It is translated as CASSLVLAGGTYEQYF.